This T cell receptor beta chain was identified during a study of blood T cell repertoires in COVID-19. Study as a whole: T cells, B-cell-depleted T cells, or PBMCs supplied cDNA or gDNA.

How the authors handled the data: Researchers report that nucleated cell counts were estimated from reference gene primer amplification. The data were produced by immunoSEQ multiplex PCR, yet TCRdb's version contains in-frame clones alone and is incomplete. That table supplies the V and J calls and clone size; D and trimming were determined from the DNA. The sample lists about 100,000 clones, 89% occurring once. The sample comprised peripheral blood. The TCR was taken from a middle-aged man with active or convalescent COVID-19.

CDR3 sequence: CASSDGTVNQPQHF. The DNA of the CDR3 is TGTGCCAGCAGCGACGGGACAGTAAATCAGCCCCAGCATTTT. V and J are TRBV9 and TRBJ1-5; TRBD1 aligns across 7 bases. From germline, CDR1 is SGDLS and CDR2 YYNGEE. Losses at the gene ends were 3 bases for V and 4 bases for J; bases not matched to a gene: 4. There are 14 residues in the CDR3.